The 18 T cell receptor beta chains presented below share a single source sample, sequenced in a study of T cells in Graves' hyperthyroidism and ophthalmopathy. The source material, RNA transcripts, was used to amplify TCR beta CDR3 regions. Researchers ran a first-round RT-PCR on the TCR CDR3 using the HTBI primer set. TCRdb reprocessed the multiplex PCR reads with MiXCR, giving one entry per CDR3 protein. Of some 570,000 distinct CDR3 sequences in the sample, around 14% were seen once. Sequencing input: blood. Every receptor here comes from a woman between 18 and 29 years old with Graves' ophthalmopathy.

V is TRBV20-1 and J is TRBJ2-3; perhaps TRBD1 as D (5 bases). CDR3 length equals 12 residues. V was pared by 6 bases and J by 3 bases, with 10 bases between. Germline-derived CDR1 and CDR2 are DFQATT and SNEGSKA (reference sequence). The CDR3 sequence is CSALPGTDTQYF. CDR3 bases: TGCAGTGCGCTCCCAGGGACAGATACGCAGTATTTT.

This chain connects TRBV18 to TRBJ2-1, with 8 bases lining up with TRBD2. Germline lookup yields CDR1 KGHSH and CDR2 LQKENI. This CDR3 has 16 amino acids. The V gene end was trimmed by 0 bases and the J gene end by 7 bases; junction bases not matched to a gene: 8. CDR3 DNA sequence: TGTGCCAGCTCACCACCTTCCCGGGAGGGCCCTAATGAGCAGTTCTTC. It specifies CASSPPSREGPNEQFF.

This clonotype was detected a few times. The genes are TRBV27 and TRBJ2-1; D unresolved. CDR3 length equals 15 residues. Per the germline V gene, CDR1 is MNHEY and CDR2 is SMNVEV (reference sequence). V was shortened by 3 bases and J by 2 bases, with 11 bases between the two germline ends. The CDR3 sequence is CASSFPWSAYNEQFF. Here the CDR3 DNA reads TGTGCCAGCAGTTTCCCGTGGTCGGCCTACAATGAGCAGTTCTTC.

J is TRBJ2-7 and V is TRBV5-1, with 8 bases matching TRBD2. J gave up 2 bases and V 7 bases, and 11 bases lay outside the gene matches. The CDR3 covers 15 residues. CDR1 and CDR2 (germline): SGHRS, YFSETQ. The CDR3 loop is CASGPGGGGPYEQYF. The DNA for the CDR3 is TGCGCCAGCGGCCCCGGGGGGGGAGGGCCCTACGAGCAGTACTTC.

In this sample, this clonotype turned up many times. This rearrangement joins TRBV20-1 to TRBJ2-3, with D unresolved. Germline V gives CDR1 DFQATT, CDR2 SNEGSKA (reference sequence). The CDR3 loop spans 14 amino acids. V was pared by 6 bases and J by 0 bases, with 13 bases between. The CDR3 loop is CSAQTPISTDTQYF. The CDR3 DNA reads TGCAGTGCCCAGACCCCCATTAGCACAGATACGCAGTATTTT.

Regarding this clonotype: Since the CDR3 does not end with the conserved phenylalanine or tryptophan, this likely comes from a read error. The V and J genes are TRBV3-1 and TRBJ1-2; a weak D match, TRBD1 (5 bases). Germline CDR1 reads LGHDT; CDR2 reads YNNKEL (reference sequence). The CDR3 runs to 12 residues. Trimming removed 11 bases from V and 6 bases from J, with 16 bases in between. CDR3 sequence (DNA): TGTGCCGCAGCGGGGACCGTAGATGGCTACACCCTC. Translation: CAAAGTVDGYTL.

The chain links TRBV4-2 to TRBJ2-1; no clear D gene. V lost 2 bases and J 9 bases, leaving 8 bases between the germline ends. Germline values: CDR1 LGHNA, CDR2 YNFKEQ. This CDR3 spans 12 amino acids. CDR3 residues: CASSQFGREQFF. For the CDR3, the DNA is TGTGCCAGCAGCCAATTCGGGCGTGAGCAGTTCTTC.

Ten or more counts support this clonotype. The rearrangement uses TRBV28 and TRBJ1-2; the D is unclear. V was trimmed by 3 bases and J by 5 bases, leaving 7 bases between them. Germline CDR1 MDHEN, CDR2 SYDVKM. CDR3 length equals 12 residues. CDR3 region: CASSFRGYGYTF. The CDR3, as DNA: TGTGCCAGCAGTTTTAGAGGGTATGGCTACACCTTC.

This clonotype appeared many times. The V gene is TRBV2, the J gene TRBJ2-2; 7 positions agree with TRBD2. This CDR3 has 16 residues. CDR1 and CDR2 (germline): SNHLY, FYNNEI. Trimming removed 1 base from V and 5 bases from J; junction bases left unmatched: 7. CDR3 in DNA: TGTGCCAGCAGTGAAGGGACTAGTACAGTTACCGGGGAGCTGTTTTTT. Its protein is CASSEGTSTVTGELFF.

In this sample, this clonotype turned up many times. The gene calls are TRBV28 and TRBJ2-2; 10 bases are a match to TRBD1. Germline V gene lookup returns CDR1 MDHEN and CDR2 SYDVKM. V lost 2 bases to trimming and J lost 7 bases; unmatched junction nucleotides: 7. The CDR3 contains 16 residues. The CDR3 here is CASSLPDRGRIGELFF. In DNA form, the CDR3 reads TGTGCCAGCAGTTTACCCGACAGGGGGCGAATCGGGGAGCTGTTTTTT.

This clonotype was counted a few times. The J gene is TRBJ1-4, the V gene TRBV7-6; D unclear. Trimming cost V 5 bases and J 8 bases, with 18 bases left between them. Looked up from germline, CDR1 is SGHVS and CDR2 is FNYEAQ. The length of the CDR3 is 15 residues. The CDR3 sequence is CASSAGPTWKEKLFF. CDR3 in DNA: TGTGCCAGCAGCGCCGGCCCAACCTGGAAGGAAAAACTGTTTTTT.

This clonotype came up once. The CDR3 reads CSASTGSDYGYTF. CDR3 sequence (DNA): TGCAGTGCTTCGACAGGTTCCGACTATGGCTACACCTTC. This chain links TRBV20-1 with TRBJ1-2; tentative D call: TRBD1 (6 bases). This CDR3 has 13 amino acids. The germline V and J ends were trimmed by 5 bases and 3 bases, with 13 bases remaining between them. Germline V gives CDR1 DFQATT, CDR2 SNEGSKA (reference sequence).

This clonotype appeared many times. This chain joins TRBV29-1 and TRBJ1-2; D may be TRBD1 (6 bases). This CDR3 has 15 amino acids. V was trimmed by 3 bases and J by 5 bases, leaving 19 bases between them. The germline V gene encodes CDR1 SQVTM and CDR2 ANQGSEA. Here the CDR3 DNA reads TGCAGCGTTGAGGGGTATACAGGGAATTTATATGGCTACACCTTC. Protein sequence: CSVEGYTGNLYGYTF. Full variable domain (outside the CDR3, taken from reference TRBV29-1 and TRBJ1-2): SAVISQKPSRDICQRGTSLTIQCQVDSQVTMMFWYRQQPGQSLTLIATANQGSEATYESGFVIDKFPISRPNLTFSTLTVSNMSPEDSSIYLCSVEGYTGNLYGYTFGSGTRLTVV.

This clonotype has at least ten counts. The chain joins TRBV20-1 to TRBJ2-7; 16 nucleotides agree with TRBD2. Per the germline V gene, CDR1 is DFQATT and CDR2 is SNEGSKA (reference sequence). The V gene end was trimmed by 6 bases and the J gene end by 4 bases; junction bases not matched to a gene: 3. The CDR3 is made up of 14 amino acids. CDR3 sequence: CSAPGLAGGYEQYF. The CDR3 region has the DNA TGCAGTGCCCCGGGACTAGCGGGAGGGTACGAGCAGTACTTC.

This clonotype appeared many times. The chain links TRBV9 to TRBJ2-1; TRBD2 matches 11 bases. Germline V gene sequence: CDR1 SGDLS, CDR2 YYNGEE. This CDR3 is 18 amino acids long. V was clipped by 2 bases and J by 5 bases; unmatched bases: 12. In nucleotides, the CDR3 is TGTGCCAGCAGCGTGGGATTGACCGGGACTAGCGGTAACAATGAGCAGTTCTTC. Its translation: CASSVGLTGTSGNNEQFF.

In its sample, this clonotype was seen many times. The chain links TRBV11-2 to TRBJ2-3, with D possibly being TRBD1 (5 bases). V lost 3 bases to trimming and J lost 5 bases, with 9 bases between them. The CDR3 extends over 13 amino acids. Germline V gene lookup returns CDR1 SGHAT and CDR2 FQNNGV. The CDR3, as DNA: TGTGCCAGCAGCTTCGCAGGGAAAGATACGCAGTATTTT. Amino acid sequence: CASSFAGKDTQYF.

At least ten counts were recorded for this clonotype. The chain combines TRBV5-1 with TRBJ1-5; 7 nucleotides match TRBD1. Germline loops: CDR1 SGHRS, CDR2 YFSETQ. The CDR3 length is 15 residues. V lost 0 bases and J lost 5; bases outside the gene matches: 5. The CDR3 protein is CASSLGAGGDQPQHF. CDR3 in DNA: TGCGCCAGCAGCTTGGGGGCAGGGGGGGATCAGCCCCAGCATTTT. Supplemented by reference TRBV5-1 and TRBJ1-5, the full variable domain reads KAGVTQTPRYLIKTRGQQVTLSCSPISGHRSVSWYQQTPGQGLQFLFEYFSETQRNKGNFPGRFSGRQFSNSRSEMNVSTLELGDSALYLCASSLGAGGDQPQHFGDGTRLSIL.

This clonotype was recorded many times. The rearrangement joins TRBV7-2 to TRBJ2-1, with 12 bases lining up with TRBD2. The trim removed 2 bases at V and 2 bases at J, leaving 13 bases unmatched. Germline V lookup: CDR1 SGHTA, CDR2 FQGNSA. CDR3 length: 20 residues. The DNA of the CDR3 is TGTGCCAGCAGCTTACCTAGCGGACTAGCGGGACCCGCTCCCTACAATGAGCAGTTCTTC. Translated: CASSLPSGLAGPAPYNEQFF. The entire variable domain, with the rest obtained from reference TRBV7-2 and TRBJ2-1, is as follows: GAGVSQSPSNKVTEKGKDVELRCDPISGHTALYWYRQSLGQGLEFLIYFQGNSAPDKSGLPSDRFSAERTGGSVSTLTIQRTQQEDSAVYLCASSLPSGLAGPAPYNEQFFGPGTRLTVL.